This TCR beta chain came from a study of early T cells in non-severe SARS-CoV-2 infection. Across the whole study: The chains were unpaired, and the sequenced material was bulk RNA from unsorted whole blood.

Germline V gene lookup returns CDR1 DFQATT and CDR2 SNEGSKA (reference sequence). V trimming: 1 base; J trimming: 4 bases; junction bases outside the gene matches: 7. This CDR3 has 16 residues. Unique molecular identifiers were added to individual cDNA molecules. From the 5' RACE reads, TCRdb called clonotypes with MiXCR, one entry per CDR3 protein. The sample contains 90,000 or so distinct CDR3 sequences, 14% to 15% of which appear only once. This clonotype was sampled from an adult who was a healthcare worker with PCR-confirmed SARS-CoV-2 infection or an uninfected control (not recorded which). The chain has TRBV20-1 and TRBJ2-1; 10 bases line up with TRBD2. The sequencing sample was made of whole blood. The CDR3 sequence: CSARVGSGRSYNEQFF. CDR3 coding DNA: TGCAGTGCTAGAGTTGGTAGCGGGAGGTCGTACAATGAGCAGTTCTTC.